This T cell receptor (beta chain) was found in a study of PD-1 blockade in classical Hodgkin lymphoma. Overall study findings and caveats: Healthy donors reportedly exceeded newly diagnosed patients in baseline TCR diversity.

The repertoire was sequenced with immunoSEQ multiplex PCR; TCRdb's copy has only in-frame clones and lacks some. Of some 10,000 clones listed, approximately 75% are singletons. V lost 8 bases, J lost 2 bases, and 26 bases lay in between. Germline values: CDR1 SGHTA, CDR2 FQGNSA. The CDR3 runs 18 residues. With regard to this clone: What it binds is not known.

Each of the patients experienced relapse following autologous stem cell transplantation, and their brentuximab vedotin exposure differed. The chain recombines TRBV7-2 with TRBJ2-3; TRBD1 is a possible D gene (5 bases). The receptor's source is a human donor with classical Hodgkin lymphoma. This sample comprised peripheral blood mononuclear cells (PBMCs), obtained at baseline. The CDR3, as DNA: TGTGCCAGCGACTTAGAGAACAGGAACTTTCATCTCACAGATACGCAGTATTTT. The encoded protein is CASDLENRNFHLTDTQYF.